What follows describes a single T cell receptor (beta chain). This specimen includes other DNA sequences encoding the same CDR3. Original methodology: Cell counts per sample came from amplifying reference gene primers. The protocol was immunoSEQ multiplex PCR, while the TCRdb copy is restricted to in-frame clones and leaves out a portion. From that table come the V and J calls and clone size; the DNA was used to work out D and trimming. This sample has tens of thousands of clones, with 74% found just once. Germline V gene lookup returns CDR1 SGHTA and CDR2 FQGNSA. This CDR3 contains 16 residues. V was clipped by 0 bases and J by 0 bases; unmatched bases: 1. This entry is derived from a study of blood T cell repertoires in COVID-19.

The sample comprised peripheral blood. The clonotype originates from a woman over 75 with acute or convalescent COVID-19. V gene TRBV7-2 combines with J gene TRBJ2-2, with 7 bases identical to TRBD2. CDR3 amino acids: CASSLAGGSNTGELFF. The CDR3, as DNA: TGTGCCAGCAGCTTAGCGGGGGGGTCGAACACCGGGGAGCTGTTTTTT.